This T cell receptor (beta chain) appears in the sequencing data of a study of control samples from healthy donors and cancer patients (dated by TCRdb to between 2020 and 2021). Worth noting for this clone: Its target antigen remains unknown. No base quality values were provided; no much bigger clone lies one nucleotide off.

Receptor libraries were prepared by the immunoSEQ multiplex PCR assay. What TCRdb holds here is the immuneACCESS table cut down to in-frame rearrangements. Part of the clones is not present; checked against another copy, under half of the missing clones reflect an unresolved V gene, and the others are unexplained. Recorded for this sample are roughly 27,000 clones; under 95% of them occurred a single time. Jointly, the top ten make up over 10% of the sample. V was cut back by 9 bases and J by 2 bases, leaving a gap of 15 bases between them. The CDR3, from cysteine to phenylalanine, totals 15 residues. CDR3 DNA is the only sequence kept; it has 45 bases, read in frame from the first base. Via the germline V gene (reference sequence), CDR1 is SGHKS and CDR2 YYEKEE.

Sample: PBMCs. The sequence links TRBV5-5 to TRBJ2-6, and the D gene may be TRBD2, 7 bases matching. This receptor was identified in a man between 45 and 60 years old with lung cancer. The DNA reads TGTGCCACAGGGGCGGGGGTTACTGGGGCCAACGTCCTGACTTTC. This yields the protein CATGAGVTGANVLTF.